The clone carrying this TCR beta chain was counted between two and nine times. The data belong to a study of identical twins. MiXCR, applied by TCRdb to the 5' RACE reads, yields one record per CDR3 protein. The sample lists hundreds of thousands of distinct CDR3 sequences; 21% were seen once. Trimming pared 7 bases from V and 0 bases from J, leaving 19 bases between. The CDR3 length is 17 residues. The same sample was also studied in work on T cells expressing NK-cell markers. That paper notes: Several of the experiments relied on an anti-gamma-delta TCR antibody so that only alpha-beta TCR T cells were sorted.

The V gene is TRBV12-3 or TRBV12-4, the J gene TRBJ1-3; the D gene is possibly TRBD1 (6 bases). This TCR was sampled from a woman under 30 in good health. The sample was PBMCs. This chain's CDR3 is CASTVTADSSSGNTIYF. The CDR3 DNA is TGTGCCAGCACCGTAACTGCGGACAGTAGCTCTGGAAACACCATATATTTT.